These 20 T cell receptor beta chains came from one sample sequenced in a study of blood T cell repertoires in COVID-19. Generated by immunoSEQ multiplex PCR, the TCRdb table keeps only in-frame clones and is missing some. Of more than 250,000 clones detected, roughly 87% appear once; the ten largest clones hold approximately 0.7%. Sequencing was carried out using peripheral blood. All receptors derive from a human donor in a cohort sampled during active COVID-19.

This chain links TRBV5-6 with TRBJ2-4, with TRBD1 matching 8 bases. Germline-derived CDR1 and CDR2 are SGHDT and YYEEEE. The CDR3 sequence is 15 residues long. V lost 3 bases and J lost 8; bases outside the gene matches: 10. CDR3 region: CASSSPGTGAYIQYF. CDR3 DNA: TGTGCCAGCAGCTCCCCCGGGACAGGAGCTTACATTCAGTACTTC.

This chain joins TRBV7-2 and TRBJ1-2; D is ambiguous. V was shortened by 1 base and J by 4 bases, with 7 bases between the two germline ends. This CDR3 comprises 13 residues. Germline V gene sequence: CDR1 SGHTA, CDR2 FQGNSA. Written as DNA, the CDR3 is TGTGCCAGCAGCTTAGTACAGATCTATGGCTACACCTTC. It encodes CASSLVQIYGYTF.

The J gene is TRBJ2-1, the V gene TRBV10-3, with TRBD2 as a possible D gene (5 bases). The ends were cut back, 2 bases at V and 13 bases at J, with 15 bases in the middle. Germline values: CDR1 ENHRY, CDR2 SYGVKD. The CDR3 is 13 amino acids. The CDR3 coding sequence is TGTGCCATCAGTGAGGGTTACGGGGTCAGACAGTTCTTC. Its translation is CAISEGYGVRQFF.

This clone came up a few times. This chain links TRBV27 with TRBJ2-3; D gene uncertain. V lost 5 bases and J 1 base, leaving 10 bases between the germline ends. CDR3 length: 14 residues. Looked up from germline, CDR1 is MNHEY and CDR2 is SMNVEV (reference sequence). CDR3 in amino acids: CASSDRSGTDTQYF. CDR3 DNA: TGTGCCAGCAGTGACCGGAGTGGCACAGATACGCAGTATTTT.

The chain links TRBV6-6 to TRBJ1-2; D uncertain. The CDR3 has 14 amino acids. Germline CDR1 MNHNY, CDR2 SVGAGI (reference sequence). Trimming cost V 6 bases and J 2 bases, with 13 bases left between them. DNA for the CDR3: TGTGCCAGCAGCCTACTCAGGCTAAACTATGGCTACACCTTC. Protein sequence: CASSLLRLNYGYTF.

This sequence joins TRBV29-1 and TRBJ2-2; D is uncertain. Germline values: CDR1 SQVTM, CDR2 ANQGSEA. This CDR3 comprises 12 residues. V was trimmed by 5 bases and J by 4 bases, leaving 8 bases between them. CDR3 residues: CSVLTGTGELFF. CDR3 DNA sequence: TGCAGCGTTCTAACGGGCACCGGGGAGCTGTTTTTT.

The genes are TRBV5-6 and TRBJ1-5, with unresolved D. Trimming stripped 4 bases from V and 6 bases from J, with 8 bases between. The CDR3 contains 12 residues. Germline V gives CDR1 SGHDT, CDR2 YYEEEE. For the CDR3, the DNA is TGTGCCAGCAGCCGGGGAGGTCAGCCCCAGCATTTT. It yields the protein CASSRGGQPQHF.

In its sample, this clone was seen a few times. This chain's CDR3 is CASSRVKNTEAFF. CDR3 nucleotides: TGTGCCAGCTCGCGGGTTAAGAACACTGAAGCTTTCTTT. The chain recombines TRBV18 with TRBJ1-1, with D hard to call. The CDR3 runs 13 residues. Germline V gives CDR1 KGHSH, CDR2 LQKENI. Trimming removed 6 bases at V and 1 base at J, with 9 bases between.

A single count supports this clone. The V call is TRBV3-1 (or the pseudogene TRBV3-2), the J call TRBJ2-5, with 9 bases fitting TRBD2. V lost 1 base to trimming and J lost 1 base; unmatched junction nucleotides: 4. Germline-derived CDR1 and CDR2 are LGHDT and YNNKEL (reference sequence). This CDR3 spans 16 amino acids. The CDR3 region is CASSQVLAGAQETQYF. The CDR3 DNA reads TGTGCCAGCAGCCAAGTCTTAGCGGGGGCCCAAGAGACCCAGTACTTC.

The chain has TRBV10-3 and TRBJ2-7; 12 bases are shared with TRBD1. J lost 2 bases, V lost 6 bases, and 2 bases had no gene match. The CDR3 totals 14 residues. Germline CDR1 ENHRY, CDR2 SYGVKD. CDR3 region: CAIRGDRGPYEQYF. CDR3 nucleotide sequence: TGTGCCATCAGGGGGGACAGGGGGCCCTACGAGCAGTACTTC.

The count of this clone is one. The chain carries TRBV25-1 and TRBJ2-7; tentatively, D is TRBD1 (6 bases). The germline V and J ends were trimmed by 4 bases and 0 bases, with 10 bases remaining between them. Germline assignment: CDR1 MGHDK and CDR2 SYGVNS. The CDR3 sequence is 14 residues long. In DNA, the CDR3 is TGTGCCAGCAGTGCAGGGACATCCTCCTACGAGCAGTACTTC. Protein sequence: CASSAGTSSYEQYF.

V gene TRBV19 combines with J gene TRBJ2-1, with 11 bases lining up with TRBD2. The CDR3 runs 15 residues. CDR1 is LNHDA, CDR2 SQIVND, per germline (reference sequence). J was trimmed by 3 bases and V by 7 bases; bases with no gene match: 5. CDR3 bases: TGTGCCAGTATGGTGGGGACTAGCGGCTACAATGAGCAGTTCTTC. Translated, it gives CASMVGTSGYNEQFF.

V and J are TRBV29-1 and TRBJ1-5; the D is unclear. The CDR3 extends over 12 amino acids. In germline, CDR1 is SQVTM, CDR2 ANQGSEA. V lost 4 bases to trimming and J lost 3 bases, with 7 bases between them. In DNA, the CDR3 is TGCAGCGTTGGAAGCGCCAATCAGCCCCAGCATTTT. Translated, it gives CSVGSANQPQHF.

The DNA for the CDR3 is TGTGCCAGCAGTCCCATCATCTTGAGGGACAGGGGGCACGAGCAGTACTTC. Translated, it gives CASSPIILRDRGHEQYF. The chain links TRBV7-2 to TRBJ2-7; 12 nucleotides align to TRBD1. There are 17 residues in the CDR3. V lost 6 bases to trimming and J lost 5 bases; unmatched junction nucleotides: 14. The germline V gene encodes CDR1 SGHTA and CDR2 FQGNSA.

The rearrangement joins TRBV24-1 to TRBJ2-7; the D gene is possibly TRBD1 (5 bases). CDR1 is KGHDR and CDR2 is SFDVKD in the germline V gene. V gave up 4 bases and J gave up 6 bases, with 15 bases separating them. CDR3 length: 14 residues. Written as DNA, the CDR3 is TGTGCCACCAGTGACCCCGGCAGGGTCGGCGAGCAGTACTTC. Protein product: CATSDPGRVGEQYF.

The J gene is TRBJ2-5, the V gene TRBV18, with a weak D call TRBD2 (5 bases). Germline values: CDR1 KGHSH, CDR2 LQKENI. V was shortened by 4 bases and J by 5 bases, with 11 bases between the two germline ends. The CDR3 has 13 amino acids. CDR3 sequence: CASSLTSDETQYF. CDR3 bases: TGTGCCAGCTCACTTACTAGTGACGAGACCCAGTACTTC. The full variable domain, rest sourced from reference TRBV18 and TRBJ2-5, is NAGVMQNPRHLVRRRGQEARLRCSPMKGHSHVYWYRQLPEEGLKFMVYLQKENIIDESGMPKERFSAEFPKEGPSILRIQQVVRGDSAAYFCASSLTSDETQYFGPGTRLLVL.

This chain joins TRBV12-3 or TRBV12-4 and TRBJ2-7; D is perhaps TRBD2 (6 bases). The CDR3 loop spans 13 amino acids. V was pared by 5 bases and J by 3 bases, with 11 bases between. The CDR3 DNA reads TGTGCCAGCAGTCCGGGGGTCTACTACGAGCAGTACTTC. Translation: CASSPGVYYEQYF.

The gene calls are TRBV28 and TRBJ2-1; 7 bases are a match to TRBD2. V shed 9 bases and J 3 bases; nucleotides not matched to a gene: 14. CDR3 size: 16 residues. Germline-derived CDR1 and CDR2 are MDHEN and SYDVKM. The CDR3, as DNA: TGTGCCAGTAAAACTTCCGGGACTATAGGCTACAATGAGCAGTTCTTC. Translation gives CASKTSGTIGYNEQFF.

V usage is TRBV9 and J usage is TRBJ2-2, with 9 bases identical to TRBD1. V dropped 4 bases and J dropped 7; count of bases not matched to a gene: 8. Germline values: CDR1 SGDLS, CDR2 YYNGEE. This CDR3 spans 15 amino acids. The CDR3 region has the DNA TGTGCCAGCAGCTTTGGCGGGACAGGGATCGGGGAGCTGTTTTTT. It translates to CASSFGGTGIGELFF.

The rearrangement links TRBV6-2 or TRBV6-3 to TRBJ1-6; 9 bases map to TRBD1. Germline V gene lookup returns CDR1 MNHEY and CDR2 SVGEGT. The CDR3 sequence is 17 residues long. Germline trimming cut 5 bases from V and 7 bases from J; bases unmatched to any gene: 12. CDR3 in DNA: TGTGCCAGCAGTCTGGTTCCGGGACAGGGAAGAAATTCACCCCTCCACTTT. It specifies CASSLVPGQGRNSPLHF.